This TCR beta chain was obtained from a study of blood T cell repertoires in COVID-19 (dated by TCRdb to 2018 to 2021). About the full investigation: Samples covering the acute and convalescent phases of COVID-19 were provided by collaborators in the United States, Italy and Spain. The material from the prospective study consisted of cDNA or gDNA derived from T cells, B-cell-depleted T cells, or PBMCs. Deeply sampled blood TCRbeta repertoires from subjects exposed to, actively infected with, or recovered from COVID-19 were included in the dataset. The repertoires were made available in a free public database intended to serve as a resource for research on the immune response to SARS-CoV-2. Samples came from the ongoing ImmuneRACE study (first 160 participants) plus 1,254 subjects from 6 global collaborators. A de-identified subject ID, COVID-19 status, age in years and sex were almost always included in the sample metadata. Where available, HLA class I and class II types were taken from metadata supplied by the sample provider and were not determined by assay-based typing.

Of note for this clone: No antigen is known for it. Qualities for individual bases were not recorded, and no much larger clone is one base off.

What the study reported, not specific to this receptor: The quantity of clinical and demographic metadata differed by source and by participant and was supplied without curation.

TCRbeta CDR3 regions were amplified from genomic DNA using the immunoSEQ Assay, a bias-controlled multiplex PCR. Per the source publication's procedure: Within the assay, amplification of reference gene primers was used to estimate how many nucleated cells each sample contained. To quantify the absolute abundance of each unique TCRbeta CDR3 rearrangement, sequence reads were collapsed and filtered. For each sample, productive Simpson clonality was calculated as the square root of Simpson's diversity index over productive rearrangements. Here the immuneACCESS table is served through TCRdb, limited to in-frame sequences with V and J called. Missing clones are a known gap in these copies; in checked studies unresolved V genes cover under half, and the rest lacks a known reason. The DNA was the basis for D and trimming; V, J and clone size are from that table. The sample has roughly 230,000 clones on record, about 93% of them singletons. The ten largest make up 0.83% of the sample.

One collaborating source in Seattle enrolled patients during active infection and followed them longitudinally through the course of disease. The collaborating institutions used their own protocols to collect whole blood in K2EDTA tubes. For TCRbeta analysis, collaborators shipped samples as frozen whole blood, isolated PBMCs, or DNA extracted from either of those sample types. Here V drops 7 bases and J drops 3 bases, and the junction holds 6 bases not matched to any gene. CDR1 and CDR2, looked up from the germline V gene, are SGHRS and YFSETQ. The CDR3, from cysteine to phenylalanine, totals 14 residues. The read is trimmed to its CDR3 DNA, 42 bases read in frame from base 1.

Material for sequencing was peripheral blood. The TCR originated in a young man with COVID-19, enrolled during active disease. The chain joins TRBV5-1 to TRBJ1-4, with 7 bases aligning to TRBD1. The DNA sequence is TGCGCCAGCCAAACCGGGACAGCTAATGAAAAACTGTTTTTT. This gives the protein CASQTGTANEKLFF.